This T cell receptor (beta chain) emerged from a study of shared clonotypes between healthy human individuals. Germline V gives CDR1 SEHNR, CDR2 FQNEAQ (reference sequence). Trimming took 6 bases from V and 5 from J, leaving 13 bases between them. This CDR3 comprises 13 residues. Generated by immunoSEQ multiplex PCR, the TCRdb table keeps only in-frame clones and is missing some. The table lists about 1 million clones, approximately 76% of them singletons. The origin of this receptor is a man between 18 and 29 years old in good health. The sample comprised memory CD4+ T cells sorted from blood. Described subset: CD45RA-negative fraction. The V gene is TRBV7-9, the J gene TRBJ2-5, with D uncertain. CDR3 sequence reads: CASRSSPGETQYF. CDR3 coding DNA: TGTGCCAGCAGGTCGAGTCCTGGGGAGACCCAGTACTTC.